This T cell receptor (beta chain) comes out of a study of cytomegalovirus exposure and HLA in healthy donors. The PCR was carried out with 60 Vbeta primers and 13 Jbeta primers. The assay was immunoSEQ multiplex PCR, and TCRdb's table has in-frame clones only and misses some. The sample lists roughly 150,000 clones; around 78% were seen once. Regarding the study as a whole: The study found most TCR sequences rare, yet found some public TCRs in many donors.

As concerns this clone: Its specificity is not known.

CDR3 length: 13 amino acids. Germline V gene data show CDR1 as SGHAT and CDR2 as FQNNGV. Sequencing used PBMCs. The clonotype originates from a middle-aged man in good health and CMV-seronegative. The chain couples TRBV11-2 to TRBJ2-5, with D possibly TRBD2 on 5 matching bases. The tail of the sequence fits TRBJ2-7 better, so the J call may be wrong. The CDR3 DNA reads as TGTGCCAGCAGCTTGGGGAGCTCCTACGAGCAGTACTTC. Translation: CASSLGSSYEQYF.